The rows below give T cell receptor beta chains drawn from one sample of a study of T cell responses to AZD1222 COVID-19 vaccine. Profiled with immunoSEQ multiplex PCR; TCRdb holds only in-frame clones, not every one. The table has around 100,000 clones, 85% seen once. Sequencing was performed on peripheral blood, taken 28 days after the second AZD1222 dose. The receptor set was obtained from an adult who received the AZD1222 COVID-19 vaccine. CDR3s include the opening cysteine and the closing phenylalanine or tryptophan. D genes are given only for firm matches. Clone size appears in some rows only: once, few, many, or a class for an expanded clone.

J gene	V gene	clone size	D gene	CDR3 DNA	CDR3 protein
TRBJ1-2	TRBV5-1	NA	NA	TGCGCCAGCAGCTTGTCTGGGTCGGGGGCGCAGGTCTATGGCTACACCTTC	CASSLSGSGAQVYGYTF
TRBJ1-2	TRBV5-1	NA	NA	TGCGCCAGCAGCTTGGCGACAGCCAACTATGGCTACACCTTC	CASSLATANYGYTF
TRBJ2-1	TRBV6-2/TRBV6-3	once	NA	TGTGCCAGCAGTTACTCGTTTGGGGAGCAGTTCTTC	CASSYSFGEQFF
TRBJ1-1	TRBV19	NA	NA	TGTGCCAGTAGTATAGACTTCCCGGGGGGGATCGACACTGAAGCTTTCTTT	CASSIDFPGGIDTEAFF
TRBJ1-2	TRBV15	NA	NA	TGTGCCACCAGCAGAGGGCTAGAGAACTATGGCTACACCTTC	CATSRGLENYGYTF
TRBJ1-5	TRBV2	NA	TRBD1	TGTGCCAGCAGTGAAGAGGGGCACAGGGGTGGTCAGCCCCAGCATTTT	CASSEEGHRGGQPQHF
TRBJ1-2	TRBV3-1/TRBV3-2	NA	TRBD1	TGTGCCAGCAGCCAACCTCCCGGGACAGGGGATCCCTATGGCTACACCTTC	CASSQPPGTGDPYGYTF
TRBJ2-4	TRBV20-1	NA	NA	TGCAGTGCTAGGGACAAGGACATTCAGTACTTC	CSARDKDIQYF
TRBJ2-1	TRBV2	NA	TRBD1	TGTGCCAGCAGTGACCTACAGGGGGGCAGCTACAATGAGCAGTTCTTC	CASSDLQGGSYNEQFF
TRBJ1-4	TRBV14	NA	NA	TGTGCCAGCAGGCCAAGTCTGACGTCAGGAACTGGAGAAAAACTGTTTTTT	CASRPSLTSGTGEKLFF
TRBJ1-2	TRBV19	NA	TRBD1	TGTGCCAGTAGCTGGGGGACAGGGAACTATGGCTACACCTTC	CASSWGTGNYGYTF
TRBJ1-3	TRBV18	NA	TRBD1	TGTGCCAGCTCCAGGGGGTCTGGAAACACCATATATTTT	CASSRGSGNTIYF
TRBJ2-5	TRBV4-3	NA	NA	TGCGCCAGCAGCCAAGGGCAGGGTATGATTGGGGAGACCCAGTACTTC	CASSQGQGMIGETQYF
TRBJ1-1	TRBV4-1	NA	NA	TGCGCCAGCAGCCAAGCGAGGGACGGACCTCTGAACACTGAAGCTTTCTTT	CASSQARDGPLNTEAFF
TRBJ1-1	TRBV28	NA	NA	TGTGCCAGCACGCCTGCGAGATTAGGTGCGAACACTGAAGCTTTCTTT	CASTPARLGANTEAFF
TRBJ2-7	TRBV19	NA	NA	TGTGCCAGTAGTATGTGGGGCTCCTACGAGCAGTACTTC	CASSMWGSYEQYF
TRBJ1-2	TRBV6-1	NA	NA	TGTGCCAGCAGTGAAGTTGTGGGGAATGGCTACACCTTC	CASSEVVGNGYTF
TRBJ1-5	TRBV7-9	once	TRBD1	TGTGCCAGCAGCTCGGGACAGGGGGCGATTAGCAATCAGCCCCAGCATTTT	CASSSGQGAISNQPQHF
TRBJ1-1	TRBV6-5	NA	NA	TGTGCCAGCAGTCTTCTTGGTGGGAACACTGAAGCTTTCTTT	CASSLLGGNTEAFF
TRBJ1-2	TRBV10-2	NA	NA	TGCGCCAGCACCCCTCAACAGATCTATGGCTACACCTTC	CASTPQQIYGYTF
TRBJ2-3	TRBV4-2	NA	TRBD2	TGTGCCAGCAGGCGCGGGAGGGACACAGATACGCAGTATTTT	CASRRGRDTDTQYF
TRBJ1-3	TRBV5-1	NA	NA	TGCGCCAGCAGCTTGACGGTCTCTGGAAACACCATATATTTT	CASSLTVSGNTIYF
TRBJ1-5	TRBV9	NA	NA	TGTGCCAGCAGCAGGGCAGGGATCGGTCAGCCCCAGCATTTT	CASSRAGIGQPQHF
TRBJ1-5	TRBV5-1	NA	NA	TGCGCCAGCACTGATATACAGGGTGGCCAGCCCCAGCATTTT	CASTDIQGGQPQHF
TRBJ2-7	TRBV5-5	NA	NA	TGTGCCAGCAGCTTGTCTAGCGAAAACGAGCAGTACTTC	CASSLSSENEQYF
TRBJ2-1	TRBV5-6	NA	NA	TGTGCCAGCAGCGTATCTGGTATGTCCCATAGGCTGAATGAGCAGTTCTTC	CASSVSGMSHRLNEQFF
TRBJ2-1	TRBV24-1	NA	NA	TGTGCCACCAGTGACCCTAGTGAGCAGTTCTTC	CATSDPSEQFF
TRBJ2-1	TRBV11-2	NA	TRBD1	TGTGCCAGCAGCCCCGGACAGGGGGTACACCGCATTCATGAGCAGTTCTTC	CASSPGQGVHRIHEQFF
TRBJ2-4	TRBV6-4	NA	NA	TGTGCCAGCAGCCCCCTGACTAGTGGCAAAAACATTCAGTACTTC	CASSPLTSGKNIQYF
TRBJ2-1	TRBV5-1	NA	TRBD2	TGCGCCAGCAGCCGCGGACTAGCGGGAGTCAATGAGCAGTTCTTC	CASSRGLAGVNEQFF
TRBJ2-1	TRBV4-3	once	NA	TGCGCCAGCAGCCAAGTTAGGAATGAGCAGTTCTTC	CASSQVRNEQFF
TRBJ1-1	TRBV9	NA	NA	TGTGCCAGCAGCGTAGGGACCGGGGTGGGTGAAGCTTTCTTT	CASSVGTGVGEAFF
TRBJ2-3	TRBV5-1	NA	NA	TGCGCCAGCAGCTCCGGTGGGGCCCTCACAGATACGCAGTATTTT	CASSSGGALTDTQYF
TRBJ2-3	TRBV7-2	NA	NA	TGTGCCAGCAGCTCAAGTGGGCGGGGAGATACGCAGTATTTT	CASSSSGRGDTQYF
TRBJ2-6	TRBV9	NA	TRBD1	TGTGCCAGCAGCGCTTCCGGGACAGGGGGCTCTGGGGCCAACGTCCTGACTTTC	CASSASGTGGSGANVLTF
TRBJ2-3	TRBV18	once	TRBD2	TGTGCCAGCTCACCCCAGCGGGGGGGCTCAGATACGCAGTATTTT	CASSPQRGGSDTQYF
TRBJ2-3	TRBV9	NA	TRBD1	TGTGCCAGCAGCGAGCCGGGACAGGGGACTATCACAGATACGCAGTATTTT	CASSEPGQGTITDTQYF
TRBJ1-2	TRBV11-2	NA	NA	TGTGCCAGCAGCTTAGCAACTAACTATGGCTACACCTTC	CASSLATNYGYTF
TRBJ2-1	TRBV18	NA	TRBD1	TGTGCCAGCTCACCACCGGGACAGGGCTCCTACAATGAGCAGTTCTTC	CASSPPGQGSYNEQFF
TRBJ2-1	TRBV30	NA	NA	TGTGCCTGGAGTGTTCGAGGGGGGAGCTCCTACAATGAGCAGTTCTTC	CAWSVRGGSSYNEQFF
TRBJ1-4	TRBV29-1	NA	NA	TGCAGCGTTGAGGATGAAAAACTGTTTTTT	CSVEDEKLFF
TRBJ2-5	TRBV15	once	NA	TGTGCCGCGGGCAGGGGATTTGAGACCCAGTACTTC	CAAGRGFETQYF
TRBJ2-7	TRBV18	NA	TRBD2	TGTGCCAGCTCACCACTTAGCGGGAGGGCCCAAAGCTCCTACGAGCAGTACTTC	CASSPLSGRAQSSYEQYF
TRBJ1-5	TRBV2	NA	NA	TGTGCCAGCAGTGCGAAGGGTACAGGCAATCAGCCCCAGCATTTT	CASSAKGTGNQPQHF
TRBJ2-2	TRBV4-2	NA	TRBD1	TGTGCCAGCAACCACCGGGACAGACTCCCCGGGGAGCTGTTTTTT	CASNHRDRLPGELFF
TRBJ1-1	TRBV5-5	NA	NA	TGTGCCAGCACGCTACAGGGCGGATACACTGAAGCTTTCTTT	CASTLQGGYTEAFF
TRBJ1-1	TRBV2	NA	NA	TGTGCCAGCAGTGCCTGGGTGGGGACTGAAGCTTTCTTT	CASSAWVGTEAFF
TRBJ1-3	TRBV29-1	NA	NA	TGCAGCGTTGGTATTGGAAACACCATATATTTT	CSVGIGNTIYF
TRBJ2-2	TRBV24-1	NA	TRBD2	TGTGCCACCAGTGACCCCGGGAGGAAGTCTCCAAACACCGGGGAGCTGTTTTTT	CATSDPGRKSPNTGELFF
TRBJ2-3	TRBV18	NA	TRBD1	TGTGCCAGCTCACGAAAGTGGGGACAGGGGGCTATTACAGATACGCAGTATTTT	CASSRKWGQGAITDTQYF
TRBJ1-1	TRBV29-1	once	NA	TGCAGCGCTCGCCGGGACGGAAACACTGAAGCTTTCTTT	CSARRDGNTEAFF
TRBJ1-5	TRBV18	once	NA	TGTGCCAGCTCACCCGATACTGTCGCGCCCCAGCATTTT	CASSPDTVAPQHF
TRBJ1-1	TRBV14	NA	NA	TGTGCCAGCAGCCAAGTCTGGACTGAAGCTTTCTTT	CASSQVWTEAFF
TRBJ1-6	TRBV5-4	NA	TRBD1	TGTGCCAGCAGCTCCCAGACAGGGGGAAATTCACCCCTCCACTTT	CASSSQTGGNSPLHF
TRBJ2-7	TRBV2	NA	TRBD1	TGTGCCAGCAGTCGACAGGGGGCAACCTACGAGCAGTACTTC	CASSRQGATYEQYF
TRBJ1-5	TRBV2	NA	NA	TGTGCCAGCAGCCCACAGGACAATCAGCCCCAGCATTTT	CASSPQDNQPQHF
TRBJ1-2	TRBV2	NA	NA	TGTGCCAGCAGTGAAAGGGGGGGACATCTCCGTGGCTACACCTTC	CASSERGGHLRGYTF
TRBJ1-2	TRBV6-5	NA	TRBD1	TGTGCCAGCAGCCGGGACAGGGCCTATGGCTACACCTTC	CASSRDRAYGYTF
TRBJ2-7	TRBV27	NA	TRBD1	TGTGCCAGCAGGCCGACAGGGTCGAGGAACGAGCAGTACTTC	CASRPTGSRNEQYF